This TCR beta chain was obtained from a study of OX40 agonist ivuxolimab in advanced cancers. The CDR3 is 22 residues long. The ends were cut back, 3 bases at V and 0 bases at J, with 33 bases in the middle. Germline lookup yields CDR1 LGHNA and CDR2 YNFKEQ. Clones were sequenced by immunoSEQ multiplex PCR, and TCRdb holds only the in-frame ones, with some missing. The table has around 69,000 clones, around 87% seen once. This sequence originates from an adult with an advanced solid tumor such as melanoma, head and neck, liver or kidney cancer. This sample comprised CD4+ or CD8+ T cells sorted from blood, obtained in a trial of the OX40 agonist ivuxolimab. This rearrangement joins TRBV4-2 to TRBJ2-7, with D unclear. The CDR3 reads CASSHAMGETANDLSSSYEQYF. The CDR3 nucleotides are TGTGCCAGCAGCCACGCCATGGGTGAGACTGCCAATGACCTATCGAGCTCCTACGAGCAGTACTTC.